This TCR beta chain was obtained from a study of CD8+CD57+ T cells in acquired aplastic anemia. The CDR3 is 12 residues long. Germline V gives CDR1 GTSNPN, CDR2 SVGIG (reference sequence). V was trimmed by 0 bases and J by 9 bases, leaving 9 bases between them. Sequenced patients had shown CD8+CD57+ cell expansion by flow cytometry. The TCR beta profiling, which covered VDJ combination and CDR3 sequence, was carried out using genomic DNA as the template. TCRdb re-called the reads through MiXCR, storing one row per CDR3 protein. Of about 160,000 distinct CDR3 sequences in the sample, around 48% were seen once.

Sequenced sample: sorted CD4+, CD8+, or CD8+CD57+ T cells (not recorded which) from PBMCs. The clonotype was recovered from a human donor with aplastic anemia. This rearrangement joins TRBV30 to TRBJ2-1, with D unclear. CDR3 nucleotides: TGTGCCTGGAGTGTACTCGGCCCTGAGCAGTTCTTC. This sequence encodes CAWSVLGPEQFF. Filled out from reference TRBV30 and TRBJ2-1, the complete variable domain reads SQTIHQWPATLVQPVGSPLSLECTVEGTSNPNLYWYRQAAGRGLQLLFYSVGIGQISSEVPQNLSASRPQDRQFILSSKKLLLSDSGFYLCAWSVLGPEQFFGPGTRLTVL.